The next 24 T cell receptor beta chains were all read from a single sample in a study of T cell responses to AZD1222 COVID-19 vaccine. Only in-frame clones appear in the TCRdb table, and some are missing; sequencing was by immunoSEQ multiplex PCR. The sample gives under 200,000 clones, 94% of which show up once; approximately 0.69% is in the top ten. The sample in question was peripheral blood, obtained on day 0 of AZD1222 vaccination. Receptor source: an adult in good health.

J is TRBJ1-2 and V is TRBV5-5, with D tentatively TRBD1 (5 bases). The CDR3 covers 13 residues. The V gene lost 7 bases and the J gene lost 3 bases, with 13 bases spanning the gap. CDR1 SGHKS and CDR2 YYEKEE come from the germline V gene (reference sequence). The CDR3 region has the DNA TGTGCCAGCCTATCCCGCAGGGACTATGGCTACACCTTC. Amino acids: CASLSRRDYGYTF.

The chain carries TRBV30 and TRBJ2-5, with 7 positions matching TRBD1. The germline V gene encodes CDR1 GTSNPN and CDR2 SVGIG (reference sequence). The ends lost 0 bases at V and 5 bases at J; junction bases unmatched: 12. The CDR3 is made up of 16 amino acids. The CDR3 spells CAWSVRERGRRETQYF. In DNA form, the CDR3 reads TGTGCCTGGAGTGTCCGTGAAAGGGGGCGCAGGGAGACCCAGTACTTC.

This chain links TRBV15 with TRBJ2-5, with 9 bases aligning to TRBD1. V dropped 2 bases and J dropped 2; count of bases not matched to a gene: 3. The CDR3 consists of 15 residues. The germline V gene encodes CDR1 LNHNV and CDR2 YYDKDF (reference sequence). CDR3 region: CATSRPGQGQETQYF. CDR3 nucleotide sequence: TGTGCCACCAGCAGACCGGGACAGGGACAAGAGACCCAGTACTTC.

The chain couples TRBV5-4 to TRBJ2-1, with D possibly TRBD1 on 5 matching bases. Trimming stripped 2 bases from V and 7 bases from J, with 13 bases between. Germline CDR1 SGHNT, CDR2 YYREEE (reference sequence). The CDR3 spans 14 residues. CDR3 protein: CASSLHGRENEQFF. CDR3 in DNA: TGTGCCAGCAGCTTACATGGCAGGGAAAATGAGCAGTTCTTC.

This clone was found a few times. The chain recombines TRBV30 with TRBJ2-1, with 10 bases matching TRBD2. CDR1 GTSNPN and CDR2 SVGIG come from the germline V gene (reference sequence). Losses at the gene ends were 0 bases for V and 15 bases for J; bases not matched to a gene: 8. CDR3 size: 13 residues. As DNA, the CDR3 is TGTGCCTGGAGTGTTAGGCTAGCGGGAGAGGGGTTCTTC. Translation gives CAWSVRLAGEGFF.

This sequence joins TRBV10-3 and TRBJ2-5, with D perhaps TRBD1 or TRBD2 (6 bases each). The CDR3 has 12 amino acids. Germline values: CDR1 ENHRY, CDR2 SYGVKD. Trimming removed 6 bases at V and 5 bases at J, with 10 bases between. This chain's CDR3 is CAISGGVETQYF. The CDR3, as DNA: TGTGCCATCAGCGGGGGCGTGGAGACCCAGTACTTC.

V and J are TRBV20-1 and TRBJ1-2, with 9 positions matching TRBD1. There are 14 residues in the CDR3. Germline CDR1 DFQATT, CDR2 SNEGSKA (reference sequence). Trimming took 3 bases from V and 5 from J; bases not matched to a gene: 7. CDR3 loop: CSASLEDRGYGYTF. CDR3 sequence (DNA): TGCAGTGCTAGTTTAGAGGACAGGGGATATGGCTACACCTTC.

The CDR3 sequence: CASSQGQQGRQPQHF. The DNA for the CDR3 is TGTGCCAGCAGCCAAGGACAACAGGGCCGTCAGCCCCAGCATTTT. This chain links TRBV3-1 (or the pseudogene TRBV3-2) with TRBJ1-5; possible D gene TRBD1, 6 bases. Germline CDR1 LGHDT, CDR2 YNNKEL (reference sequence). The CDR3 is 15 amino acids. Trimming left V 1 base short and J 6 bases short, with 13 bases between.

The CDR3 protein is CASHGRGRYEQYF. The CDR3 bases are TGCGCCAGCCACGGCAGGGGGCGGTACGAGCAGTACTTC. The chain joins TRBV10-2 to TRBJ2-7, with 8 bases identical to TRBD1. Germline V CDR1 and CDR2: WSHSY, SAAADI. The CDR3 is made up of 13 amino acids. Trimming took 8 bases from V and 4 from J; bases not matched to a gene: 7.

The chain couples TRBV14 to TRBJ2-1; D is perhaps TRBD2 (5 bases). V lost 1 base, J lost 6 bases, and 7 bases lay in between. Germline V gene data show CDR1 as SGHDN and CDR2 as FVKESK. The CDR3 spans 13 residues. CDR3 sequence reads: CASSQGSVNEQFF. The CDR3 DNA follows: TGTGCCAGCAGCCAAGGTAGCGTCAATGAGCAGTTCTTC.

This chain connects TRBV27 to TRBJ1-6; 8 bases line up with TRBD1. This CDR3 has 15 amino acids. Germline assignment: CDR1 MNHEY and CDR2 SMNVEV (reference sequence). J lost 10 bases, V lost 4 bases, and 9 bases had no gene match. The CDR3 DNA reads TGTGCCAGCAGTTCAGGACAGGGTCTTGGCTCACCCCTCCACTTT. Translating it yields CASSSGQGLGSPLHF.

The chain joins TRBV27 to TRBJ2-6, with TRBD1 as a possible D gene (5 bases). The germline V gene encodes CDR1 MNHEY and CDR2 SMNVEV (reference sequence). V lost 2 bases, J lost 3 bases, and 5 bases lay in between. The CDR3 is 14 residues long. CDR3 sequence: CASSLRGGANVLTF. Written as DNA, the CDR3 is TGTGCCAGCAGTTTAAGGGGTGGGGCCAACGTCCTGACTTTC.

J is TRBJ2-3 and V is TRBV24-1; D unresolved. Germline V gene data show CDR1 as KGHDR and CDR2 as SFDVKD. V was shortened by 5 bases and J by 3 bases, with 14 bases between the two germline ends. The CDR3 length is 15 residues. CDR3 sequence: CATSGHPRMTDTQYF. The DNA of the CDR3 is TGTGCCACCAGTGGCCACCCCAGGATGACAGATACGCAGTATTTT.

The chain carries TRBV5-5 and TRBJ2-1; tentatively, D is TRBD1 (5 bases). This CDR3 is 16 amino acids long. The germline gives CDR1 SGHKS, CDR2 YYEKEE (reference sequence). Trimming left V 4 bases short and J 0 bases short, with 14 bases between. CDR3 coding DNA: TGTGCCAGCAGCCGCCTAACAGGAAGCTCCTACAATGAGCAGTTCTTC. Protein product: CASSRLTGSSYNEQFF.

This chain uses TRBV18 with TRBJ2-1, with 8 bases lining up with TRBD2. CDR3 length: 14 residues. Germline CDR1 is KGHSH and CDR2 is LQKENI. After removal of 4 bases from V and 5 bases from J, the junction contained 4 bases not matched to a gene. CDR3 nucleotides: TGTGCCAGCTCACTTAGCGGGACGAACAATGAGCAGTTCTTC. Translating it yields CASSLSGTNNEQFF.

This chain's CDR3 is CASSARSPGNTIYF. The CDR3 DNA reads TGTGCCAGCAGTGCTCGAAGCCCTGGAAACACCATATATTTT. J is TRBJ1-3 and V is TRBV2; D is unresolved. CDR1 is SNHLY and CDR2 is FYNNEI in the germline V gene. The V gene lost 4 bases and the J gene lost 2 bases, with 9 bases spanning the gap. The CDR3 sequence is 14 residues long.

This clone was observed a few times. The genes are TRBV10-2 and TRBJ1-5; D uncertain. CDR1 is WSHSY and CDR2 is SAAADI in the germline V gene. V was cut by 0 bases and J by 2 bases, with 14 bases left in between. This CDR3 is built from 17 residues. The CDR3: CASSESARVRGNQPQHF. The CDR3 DNA reads TGCGCCAGCAGTGAGTCGGCGAGGGTAAGGGGCAATCAGCCCCAGCATTTT.

This clone has just one count. The genes are TRBV5-1 and TRBJ2-1; the D is unclear. V lost 0 bases to trimming and J lost 0 bases, with 10 bases between them. The CDR3 is made up of 16 amino acids. CDR1 is SGHRS and CDR2 is YFSETQ in the germline V gene. CDR3 amino acids: CASSLVLSGSYNEQFF. The CDR3 DNA reads as TGCGCCAGCAGCTTGGTTTTGTCGGGCTCCTACAATGAGCAGTTCTTC.

The V and J genes are TRBV7-2 and TRBJ2-3; D gene uncertain. Germline lookup yields CDR1 SGHTA and CDR2 FQGNSA. V lost 5 bases to trimming and J lost 0 bases, with 0 bases between them. The CDR3 consists of 11 residues. CDR3 coding DNA: TGTGCCAGCAGCAGCACAGATACGCAGTATTTT. Residues: CASSSTDTQYF.

The gene calls are TRBV5-1 and TRBJ1-3, with D perhaps TRBD1 (5 bases). The germline V gene encodes CDR1 SGHRS and CDR2 YFSETQ. V was cut by 7 bases and J by 0 bases, with 14 bases left in between. The CDR3 consists of 15 residues. As DNA, the CDR3 is TGCGCCAGCGGGGACGGATCCTTCTCTGGAAACACCATATATTTT. Amino acid sequence: CASGDGSFSGNTIYF.

V gene TRBV15 combines with J gene TRBJ2-2; 10 bases are a match to TRBD1. Germline-derived CDR1 and CDR2 are LNHNV and YYDKDF (reference sequence). This CDR3 contains 17 residues. V was pared by 5 bases and J by 4 bases, with 10 bases of the junction left unmatched. CDR3 sequence (DNA): TGTGCCACCAGCGGCCCGGGACAGGGGTCCCTCACCGGGGAGCTGTTTTTT. Translating it yields CATSGPGQGSLTGELFF.

The rearrangement uses TRBV5-1 and TRBJ2-1, with 8 bases that match TRBD2. This CDR3 has 15 amino acids. The J segment lost 1 base and the V segment lost 2 bases, leaving 2 bases of the junction unmatched. CDR1 and CDR2 (germline): SGHRS, YFSETQ. This CDR3 reads CASSLSSGSYNEQFF. For the CDR3, the DNA is TGCGCCAGCAGCTTATCTAGCGGGTCCTACAATGAGCAGTTCTTC.

The J gene is TRBJ2-1, the V gene TRBV6-4; maybe TRBD2 (6 bases). CDR1 is MRHNA, CDR2 SNTAGT, per germline. V was trimmed by 0 bases and J by 6 bases, leaving 15 bases between them. The CDR3 sequence is 16 residues long. The CDR3: CASSDSLGREVNEQFF. The CDR3 DNA sequence: TGTGCCAGCAGTGACTCGTTAGGCAGGGAGGTCAATGAGCAGTTCTTC.

The V call is TRBV30, the J call TRBJ1-1; the D is unclear. Trimming removed 0 bases from V and 1 base from J, with 9 bases in between. The CDR3 loop spans 14 amino acids. Per the germline V gene, CDR1 is GTSNPN and CDR2 is SVGIG (reference sequence). The CDR3 region has the DNA TGTGCCTGGAGTGTACACACCCCGAACACTGAAGCTTTCTTT. Its protein is CAWSVHTPNTEAFF.